These 18 T cell receptor beta chains were sequenced from one sample in a study of T cell responses to AZD1222 COVID-19 vaccine. Method: immunoSEQ multiplex PCR; TCRdb's copy keeps in-frame clones and lacks some. This table has more than 80,000 clones, 80% to 90% appearing once. The material was peripheral blood, obtained 28 days after the second AZD1222 dose. The receptors derive from an adult who received the AZD1222 COVID-19 vaccine.

The rearrangement joins TRBV24-1 to TRBJ1-2; possible D gene TRBD1, 5 bases. CDR3 size: 14 residues. The germline gives CDR1 KGHDR, CDR2 SFDVKD. The germline V and J ends were trimmed by 3 bases and 7 bases, with 14 bases remaining between them. CDR3 bases: TGTGCCACCAGTGATCCTACTCAGGGATCTGGCTACACCTTC. Translation gives CATSDPTQGSGYTF.

This chain connects TRBV11-2 to TRBJ2-7; D assignment may be TRBD1 or TRBD2 (6 bases each). The germline V gene has CDR1 SGHAT and CDR2 FQNNGV. V was pared by 3 bases and J by 0 bases, with 12 bases between. CDR3 length equals 15 residues. The CDR3 DNA sequence: TGTGCCAGCAGCTTTCTCGGGGGCAGCTCCTACGAGCAGTACTTC. Amino acids: CASSFLGGSSYEQYF.

This clone was found once. The chain has TRBV19 and TRBJ2-3; no clear D. Germline CDR1 LNHDA, CDR2 SQIVND (reference sequence). This CDR3 has 15 amino acids. Trimming stripped 3 bases from V and 3 bases from J, with 13 bases between. The CDR3 reads CASSIPEKWTDTQYF. DNA of the CDR3: TGTGCCAGTAGTATTCCGGAGAAGTGGACAGATACGCAGTATTTT.

The chain employs TRBV5-1 and TRBJ2-7; D is possibly TRBD2 (6 bases). The V gene lost 3 bases and the J gene lost 6 bases, with 19 bases spanning the gap. The CDR3 extends over 15 amino acids. From germline, CDR1 is SGHRS and CDR2 YFSETQ. The CDR3 reads CASSSSSEPPLEQYF. The CDR3 DNA is TGCGCCAGCAGCTCCTCTAGCGAACCTCCACTCGAGCAGTACTTC.

The rearrangement uses TRBV3-1 (or the pseudogene TRBV3-2) and TRBJ2-1; 8 nucleotides line up with TRBD1. The CDR3 covers 16 residues. CDR1 and CDR2 from the germline V gene are LGHDT and YNNKEL (reference sequence). V was pared by 3 bases and J by 4 bases, with 8 bases of the junction left unmatched. The CDR3 loop reads CASSQYRGTGYNEQFF. DNA for the CDR3: TGTGCCAGCAGCCAGTACAGGGGGACTGGATACAATGAGCAGTTCTTC.

The J gene is TRBJ2-4, the V gene TRBV28, with D perhaps TRBD1 or TRBD2 (6 bases each). The CDR3 runs 13 residues. Germline V CDR1 and CDR2: MDHEN, SYDVKM. Trimming removed 7 bases from V and 8 bases from J, with 15 bases in between. The CDR3 reads CASIKGGQHIQYF. CDR3 coding DNA: TGTGCCAGCATTAAGGGGGGCCAGCACATTCAGTACTTC.

The CDR3 DNA is TGTGCCAGCAGTCCCACGGGACAGGGCAATCAGCCCCAGCATTTT. Translated, it gives CASSPTGQGNQPQHF. The genes are TRBV28 and TRBJ1-5, with 8 bases matching TRBD1. The germline gives CDR1 MDHEN, CDR2 SYDVKM. The length of the CDR3 is 15 residues. With V trimmed by 5 bases and J by 2 bases, 5 bases remained unmatched. Based on the CDR3 plus reference TRBV28 and TRBJ1-5, the full variable domain is DVKVTQSSRYLVKRTGEKVFLECVQDMDHENMFWYRQDPGLGLRLIYFSYDVKMKEKGDIPEGYSVSREKKERFSLILESASTNQTSMYLCASSPTGQGNQPQHFGDGTRLSIL.

Only a few counts were recorded for this clone. The chain has TRBV5-1 and TRBJ1-2, with D unresolved. The CDR3 is made up of 13 amino acids. Germline CDR1 and CDR2: SGHRS and YFSETQ. V was trimmed by 0 bases and J by 0 bases, leaving 3 bases between them. The CDR3 region is CASSLGANYGYTF. The CDR3 nucleotides are TGCGCCAGCAGCTTGGGGGCTAACTATGGCTACACCTTC.

The gene calls are TRBV2 and TRBJ2-3; maybe TRBD2 (7 bases). The CDR3 sequence is 17 residues long. Trimming removed 7 bases at V and 0 bases at J, with 20 bases between. Germline assignment: CDR1 SNHLY and CDR2 FYNNEI. The CDR3 spells CASIQRGGAFSTDTQYF. CDR3 coding DNA: TGTGCCAGCATTCAGAGGGGGGGGGCTTTTAGCACAGATACGCAGTATTTT. The full variable domain, rest sourced from reference TRBV2 and TRBJ2-3, is EPEVTQTPSHQVTQMGQEVILRCVPISNHLYFYWYRQILGQKVEFLVSFYNNEISEKSEIFDDQFSVERPDGSNFTLKIRSTKLEDSAMYFCASIQRGGAFSTDTQYFGPGTRLTVL.

This clone was picked up a small number of times. The chain is built from TRBV11-1 and TRBJ2-1; D assignment may be TRBD1 or TRBD2 (5 bases each). With 5 bases removed from V and 5 bases from J, the gap between germline ends came to 13 bases. The CDR3 length is 14 residues. Germline V gives CDR1 SGHAT, CDR2 FQDESV (reference sequence). Here the CDR3 DNA reads TGTGCCAGCAGCGGGGGTGGTTTTAACAATGAGCAGTTCTTC. Translating gives CASSGGGFNNEQFF.

The chain joins TRBV6-5 to TRBJ2-7; D possibly corresponds to TRBD1 (5 bases). From germline, CDR1 is MNHEY and CDR2 SVGAGI. Deletions cut 0 bases from V and 6 bases from J, with 9 bases between. CDR3 length: 13 amino acids. CDR3 sequence: CASSYSPGSEQYV. CDR3 nucleotide sequence: TGTGCCAGCAGTTACTCGCCAGGGTCCGAGCAGTACGTC.

The rearrangement joins TRBV28 to TRBJ1-1; tentatively, D is TRBD1 (6 bases). The CDR3 runs to 16 residues. Trimming cost V 6 bases and J 4 bases, with 21 bases left between them. Germline lookup yields CDR1 MDHEN and CDR2 SYDVKM. CDR3 DNA: TGTGCCAGCAGCCCAAACTTGGCAACAGGGAGCACTGAAGCTTTCTTT. Protein: CASSPNLATGSTEAFF.

This clone turned up a few times. The rearrangement links TRBV7-3 to TRBJ2-5; 8 bases are shared with TRBD1. The CDR3 has 15 residues. Trimming took 2 bases from V and 5 from J; bases not matched to a gene: 7. Germline values: CDR1 SGHTA, CDR2 FQGTGA. The CDR3 sequence: CASSLGSGGRETQYF. In nucleotides, the CDR3 is TGTGCCAGCAGCTTAGGGTCAGGGGGCCGGGAGACCCAGTACTTC. Full variable domain (remainder filled in from reference TRBV7-3 and TRBJ2-5): GAGVSQTPSNKVTEKGKYVELRCDPISGHTALYWYRQSLGQGPEFLIYFQGTGAADDSGLPNDRFFAVRPEGSVSTLKIQRTERGDSAVYLCASSLGSGGRETQYFGPGTRLLVL.

The chain uses TRBV19 and TRBJ1-2; no clear D gene. The CDR3 is 14 residues long. V dropped 2 bases and J dropped 8 bases, with 15 bases sitting between them. Germline V lookup: CDR1 LNHDA, CDR2 SQIVND (reference sequence). The CDR3 spells CASSITDTLQGYTF. CDR3 sequence (DNA): TGTGCCAGTAGTATAACCGACACTCTGCAGGGCTACACCTTC.

The V gene is TRBV9, the J gene TRBJ2-1; D is tentatively TRBD1 or TRBD2 (5 bases each). The CDR3 loop spans 14 amino acids. The V gene's germline CDR1 is SGDLS and CDR2 YYNGEE. The germline V and J ends were trimmed by 4 bases and 12 bases, with 20 bases remaining between them. The CDR3 DNA sequence: TGTGCCAGCAGCCCCCGGACTGGGGGTCCTGGGCAGTTCTTC. Protein: CASSPRTGGPGQFF.

This sequence joins TRBV5-1 and TRBJ1-2; possible D gene TRBD1, 6 bases. The V gene lost 6 bases and the J gene lost 2 bases, with 11 bases spanning the gap. The CDR3 is made up of 13 amino acids. In germline, CDR1 is SGHRS, CDR2 YFSETQ. Here the CDR3 reads CASKDTGNYGYTF. The CDR3 DNA follows: TGCGCCAGCAAGGACACAGGGAACTATGGCTACACCTTC.

This chain links TRBV6-5 with TRBJ1-1, with D possibly matching TRBD1 (6 bases). Trimming cost V 0 bases and J 5 bases, with 16 bases left between them. Germline CDR1 MNHEY, CDR2 SVGAGI. This CDR3 has 16 residues. The CDR3 sequence is CASSYSHGGAETEAFF. The CDR3 bases are TGTGCCAGCAGTTACTCGCACGGGGGCGCGGAAACTGAAGCTTTCTTT.

The chain is built from TRBV28 and TRBJ2-7; no reliable D call. There are 14 residues in the CDR3. Trimming left V 7 bases short and J 7 bases short, with 20 bases between. From germline, CDR1 is MDHEN and CDR2 SYDVKM. Here the CDR3 reads CASTSDTPVVEQYF. As DNA, the CDR3 is TGTGCCAGCACCTCCGACACGCCTGTAGTGGAGCAGTACTTC.